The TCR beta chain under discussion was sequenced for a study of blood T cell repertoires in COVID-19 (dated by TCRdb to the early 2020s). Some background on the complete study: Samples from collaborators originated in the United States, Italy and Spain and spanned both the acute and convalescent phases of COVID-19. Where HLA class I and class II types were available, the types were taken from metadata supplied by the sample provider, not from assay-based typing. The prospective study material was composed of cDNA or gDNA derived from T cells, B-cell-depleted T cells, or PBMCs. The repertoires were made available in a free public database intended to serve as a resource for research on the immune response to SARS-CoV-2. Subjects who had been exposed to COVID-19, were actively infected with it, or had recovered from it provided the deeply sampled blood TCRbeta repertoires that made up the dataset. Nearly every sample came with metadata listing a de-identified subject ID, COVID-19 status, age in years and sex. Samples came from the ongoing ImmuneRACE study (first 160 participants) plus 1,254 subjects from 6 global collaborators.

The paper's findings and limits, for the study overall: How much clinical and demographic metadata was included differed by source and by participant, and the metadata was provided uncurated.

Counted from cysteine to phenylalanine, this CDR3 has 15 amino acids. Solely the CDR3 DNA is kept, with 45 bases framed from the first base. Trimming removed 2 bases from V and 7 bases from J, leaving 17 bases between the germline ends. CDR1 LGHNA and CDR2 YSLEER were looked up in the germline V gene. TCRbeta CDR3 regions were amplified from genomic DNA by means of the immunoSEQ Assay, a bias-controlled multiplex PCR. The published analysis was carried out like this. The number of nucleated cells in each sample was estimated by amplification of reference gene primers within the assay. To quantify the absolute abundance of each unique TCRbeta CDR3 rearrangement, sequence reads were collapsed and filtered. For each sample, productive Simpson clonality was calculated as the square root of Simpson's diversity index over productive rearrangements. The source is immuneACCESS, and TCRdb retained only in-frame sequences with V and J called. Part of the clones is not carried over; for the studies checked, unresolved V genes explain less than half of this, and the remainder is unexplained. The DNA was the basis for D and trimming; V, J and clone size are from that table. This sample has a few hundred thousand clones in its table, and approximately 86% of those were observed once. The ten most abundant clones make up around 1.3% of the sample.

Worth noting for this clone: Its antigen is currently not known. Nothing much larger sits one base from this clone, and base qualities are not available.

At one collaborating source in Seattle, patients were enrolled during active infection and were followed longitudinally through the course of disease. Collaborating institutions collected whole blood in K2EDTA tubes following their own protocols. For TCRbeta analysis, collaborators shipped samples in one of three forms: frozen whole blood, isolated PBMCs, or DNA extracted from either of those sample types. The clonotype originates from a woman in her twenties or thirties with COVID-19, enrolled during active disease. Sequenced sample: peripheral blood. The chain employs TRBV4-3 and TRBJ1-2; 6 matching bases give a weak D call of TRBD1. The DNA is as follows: TGCGCCAGCAGCCAAAACAGGGAAGGTTATTCTGGCTACACCTTC. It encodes CASSQNREGYSGYTF.